This T cell receptor (beta chain) was recorded in a study of immune evolution from preneoplasia to lung adenocarcinoma. Background on the study: HLA loss of heterozygosity: over 5.5% AIS, more than 14% MIA, around 35% ADC, none AAH. Study-wide results and limits: Normal lung had the highest top T cell clone frequencies.

Concerning this clone: Its antigen is as yet unknown.

Profiling relied on immunoSEQ multiplex PCR, and the TCRdb table lists in-frame clones only, not all of them. In the table there are around 12,000 clones, 82% of which are singletons. The CDR3 loop spans 16 amino acids. The V gene lost 4 bases and the J gene lost 6 bases, with 21 bases spanning the gap. The germline V gene encodes CDR1 SGHRS and CDR2 YFSETQ. Input material: FFPE minimally invasive lung adenocarcinoma tissue. The receptor was derived from a person aged 70 to 85 with lung adenocarcinoma. V and J are TRBV5-1 and TRBJ2-3; D is possibly TRBD1 or TRBD2 (6 bases each). This chain's CDR3 is CASSVTARGLTDTQYF. The DNA for the CDR3 is TGCGCCAGCAGCGTGACCGCCAGGGGACTTACGGATACGCAGTATTTT.